The rows below give T cell receptor beta chains drawn from one sample of a study of CD8 T cells in ankylosing spondylitis. One entry per CDR3 protein results from TCRdb running MiXCR on the 5' RACE reads. The repertoire consists of 300,000 to 400,000 distinct CDR3 sequences, with approximately 22% occurring once and the leading ten covering over 10%. Sequenced material: blood, either unsorted or a sorted T cell fraction (not recorded which). The receptors were sampled from a male donor with ankylosing spondylitis or in good health (not recorded which). Each CDR3 is given with its conserved first and last residue. Fields, in order: clone size, D gene, V gene, J gene, CDR3 protein, CDR3 DNA. A D gene is named only where the DNA matches it firmly. Clone size is stated in some rows and not others, as once, few, many or a class when expanded.

clone size: few
D gene: .
V gene: TRBV29-1
J gene: TRBJ2-7
CDR3 protein: CSVEDQDYEQYF
CDR3 DNA: TGCAGCGTTGAAGATCAGGACTACGAGCAGTACTTC

clone size: few
D gene: .
V gene: TRBV7-9
J gene: TRBJ2-1
CDR3 protein: CASSTDRSSYNEQFF
CDR3 DNA: TGTGCCAGCAGCACGGACAGAAGCTCCTACAATGAGCAGTTCTTC

clone size: few
D gene: TRBD1
V gene: TRBV7-9
J gene: TRBJ2-1
CDR3 protein: CASSSGQGENEQFF
CDR3 DNA: TGTGCCAGCAGCTCGGGACAGGGCGAAAATGAGCAGTTCTTC

clone size: few
D gene: .
V gene: TRBV7-9
J gene: TRBJ2-1
CDR3 protein: CASSLAPEVSNEQFF
CDR3 DNA: TGTGCCAGCAGCTTAGCCCCCGAGGTGAGCAATGAGCAGTTCTTC

clone size: .
D gene: TRBD1
V gene: TRBV4-1
J gene: TRBJ2-7
CDR3 protein: CASSDPGQGSVEQYF
CDR3 DNA: TGCGCCAGCAGCGACCCGGGACAGGGATCCGTCGAGCAGTACTTC

clone size: few
D gene: .
V gene: TRBV12-3/TRBV12-4
J gene: TRBJ2-7
CDR3 protein: CASAAREFPHEQYF
CDR3 DNA: TGTGCCAGCGCAGCCAGGGAATTTCCCCACGAGCAGTACTTC

clone size: few
D gene: TRBD1
V gene: TRBV19
J gene: TRBJ2-1
CDR3 protein: CASSISDRDSYNEQFF
CDR3 DNA: TGTGCCAGTAGTATCTCGGACCGGGACAGCTACAATGAGCAGTTCTTC

clone size: .
D gene: TRBD1
V gene: TRBV4-1
J gene: TRBJ1-1
CDR3 protein: CASSQDGTGWGEAFF
CDR3 DNA: TGCGCCAGCAGCCAAGACGGGACAGGGTGGGGGGAAGCTTTCTTT

clone size: .
D gene: .
V gene: TRBV29-1
J gene: TRBJ2-1
CDR3 protein: CSVPRGTEQFF
CDR3 DNA: TGCAGCGTCCCTCGTGGGACCGAGCAGTTCTTC

clone size: few
D gene: TRBD1
V gene: TRBV2
J gene: TRBJ1-5
CDR3 protein: CASSEGTGGRGQPQHF
CDR3 DNA: TGTGCCAGCAGTGAAGGCACAGGGGGCAGGGGTCAGCCCCAGCATTTT

clone size: .
D gene: .
V gene: TRBV7-7
J gene: TRBJ2-1
CDR3 protein: CASSLNTRGMEFF
CDR3 DNA: TGTGCTAGCAGCTTAAACACTCGAGGCATGGAGTTCTTC

clone size: few
D gene: TRBD2
V gene: TRBV15
J gene: TRBJ2-1
CDR3 protein: CATSRFSGGSYNEQFF
CDR3 DNA: TGTGCCACCAGCAGATTTAGCGGGGGGTCCTACAATGAGCAGTTCTTC

clone size: .
D gene: TRBD1
V gene: TRBV3-1
J gene: TRBJ1-4
CDR3 protein: CASSLWDSHNEKLFF
CDR3 DNA: TGTGCCAGCAGCCTATGGGACAGCCATAATGAAAAACTGTTTTTT

clone size: few
D gene: TRBD1
V gene: TRBV25-1
J gene: TRBJ2-1
CDR3 protein: CASSMTGVNEQFF
CDR3 DNA: TGTGCCAGCAGTATGACAGGGGTCAATGAGCAGTTCTTC

clone size: few
D gene: .
V gene: TRBV6-5
J gene: TRBJ2-5
CDR3 protein: CASSFRDSYQETQYF
CDR3 DNA: TGTGCCAGCAGTTTCCGGGACTCTTACCAAGAGACCCAGTACTTC

clone size: few
D gene: .
V gene: TRBV15
J gene: TRBJ2-1
CDR3 protein: CATHGLKNEQFF
CDR3 DNA: TGTGCCACCCACGGCCTCAAGAATGAGCAGTTCTTC

clone size: few
D gene: TRBD1
V gene: TRBV10-3
J gene: TRBJ2-7
CDR3 protein: CAISGGGQGAYEQYF
CDR3 DNA: TGTGCCATCAGCGGTGGGGGACAGGGGGCATACGAGCAGTACTTC

clone size: few
D gene: .
V gene: TRBV7-9
J gene: TRBJ1-5
CDR3 protein: CASSLAAGHQPQHF
CDR3 DNA: TGTGCCAGCAGCTTAGCTGCGGGACATCAGCCCCAGCATTTT

clone size: few
D gene: .
V gene: TRBV11-2
J gene: TRBJ2-7
CDR3 protein: CASSSLPGSGYEQYF
CDR3 DNA: TGTGCCAGCAGCTCCCTGCCGGGTTCGGGTTACGAGCAGTACTTC

clone size: .
D gene: .
V gene: TRBV6-1
J gene: TRBJ2-5
CDR3 protein: CATKFRGVQETQYF
CDR3 DNA: TGTGCCACCAAATTTAGGGGGGTTCAAGAGACCCAGTACTTC

clone size: .
D gene: .
V gene: TRBV9
J gene: TRBJ2-7
CDR3 protein: CASSPAAAAYEQYF
CDR3 DNA: TGTGCCAGCAGCCCCGCCGCGGCGGCCTACGAGCAGTACTTC

clone size: .
D gene: TRBD1
V gene: TRBV7-8
J gene: TRBJ2-3
CDR3 protein: CASSSNRDRVDDTQYF
CDR3 DNA: TGTGCCAGCAGCTCAAACCGGGACAGGGTGGATGATACGCAGTATTTT

clone size: .
D gene: .
V gene: TRBV7-8
J gene: TRBJ1-1
CDR3 protein: CASSLFRTVNTEAFF
CDR3 DNA: TGTGCCAGCAGCTTATTTCGGACGGTGAACACTGAAGCTTTCTTT

clone size: few
D gene: .
V gene: TRBV29-1
J gene: TRBJ2-1
CDR3 protein: CSVTDYNEQFF
CDR3 DNA: TGCAGCGTTACAGATTACAATGAGCAGTTCTTC

clone size: few
D gene: TRBD1
V gene: TRBV7-6
J gene: TRBJ2-1
CDR3 protein: CASSLRATGLPLMNEQFF
CDR3 DNA: TGTGCCAGCAGCTTACGTGCGACAGGGTTGCCCCTTATGAATGAGCAGTTCTTC

clone size: .
D gene: .
V gene: TRBV5-8
J gene: TRBJ2-5
CDR3 protein: CASSWDIRRLETQYF
CDR3 DNA: TGTGCCAGCAGCTGGGACATCCGACGTCTGGAGACCCAGTACTTC

clone size: .
D gene: TRBD2
V gene: TRBV5-6
J gene: TRBJ2-5
CDR3 protein: CASSIAGGPAQYF
CDR3 DNA: TGTGCCAGCAGTATAGCGGGGGGGCCGGCCCAGTACTTC

clone size: few
D gene: TRBD1
V gene: TRBV6-1
J gene: TRBJ2-7
CDR3 protein: CASSRPPDRVSYEQYF
CDR3 DNA: TGTGCCAGCAGTCGACCCCCGGACAGGGTATCCTACGAGCAGTACTTC

clone size: .
D gene: TRBD2
V gene: TRBV7-9
J gene: TRBJ2-7
CDR3 protein: CASSVSGEGWYEQYF
CDR3 DNA: TGTGCCAGCAGCGTAAGCGGGGAAGGTTGGTACGAGCAGTACTTC

clone size: few
D gene: .
V gene: TRBV3-1
J gene: TRBJ1-2
CDR3 protein: CASSQDFGYTF
CDR3 DNA: TGTGCCAGCAGCCAAGATTTTGGCTACACCTTC

clone size: .
D gene: .
V gene: TRBV29-1
J gene: TRBJ2-7
CDR3 protein: CSVTSGDGYEQYF
CDR3 DNA: TGCAGCGTTACCTCGGGGGATGGTTACGAGCAGTACTTC

clone size: few
D gene: TRBD2
V gene: TRBV6-2/TRBV6-3
J gene: TRBJ2-3
CDR3 protein: CASRLADITDTQYF
CDR3 DNA: TGTGCCAGCAGACTAGCGGACATCACAGATACGCAGTATTTT

clone size: .
D gene: TRBD1
V gene: TRBV27
J gene: TRBJ2-7
CDR3 protein: CASSHRQGREQYF
CDR3 DNA: TGTGCCAGCAGTCATCGACAGGGGCGCGAGCAGTACTTC

clone size: once
D gene: .
V gene: TRBV4-1
J gene: TRBJ1-1
CDR3 protein: CASSQVLGDTEAFF
CDR3 DNA: TGCGCCAGCAGCCAAGTCCTGGGAGACACTGAAGCTTTCTTT

clone size: .
D gene: TRBD1
V gene: TRBV6-1
J gene: TRBJ1-6
CDR3 protein: CASGDRVYSPLHF
CDR3 DNA: TGTGCCAGCGGCGACAGGGTTTATTCACCCCTCCACTTT

clone size: few
D gene: .
V gene: TRBV12-3/TRBV12-4
J gene: TRBJ2-2
CDR3 protein: CASTLTGTGELFF
CDR3 DNA: TGTGCCAGCACCCTGACCGGGACCGGGGAGCTGTTTTTT

clone size: .
D gene: TRBD1
V gene: TRBV7-9
J gene: TRBJ2-1
CDR3 protein: CASSYPGQGYNEQFF
CDR3 DNA: TGTGCCAGCAGCTACCCGGGACAGGGCTACAATGAGCAGTTCTTC

clone size: .
D gene: TRBD1
V gene: TRBV5-1
J gene: TRBJ2-7
CDR3 protein: CASSLSGDRGDYEQYF
CDR3 DNA: TGCGCCAGCAGCCTGAGCGGGGACAGGGGGGACTACGAGCAGTACTTC

clone size: .
D gene: .
V gene: TRBV20-1
J gene: TRBJ2-7
CDR3 protein: CSASLLVAYEQYF
CDR3 DNA: TGCAGTGCTTCTCTCCTCGTTGCCTACGAGCAGTACTTC

clone size: .
D gene: TRBD1
V gene: TRBV29-1
J gene: TRBJ1-1
CDR3 protein: CSVIPREGARNTEAFF
CDR3 DNA: TGCAGCGTGATACCGCGAGAGGGGGCTCGGAACACTGAAGCTTTCTTT

clone size: few
D gene: TRBD2
V gene: TRBV6-5
J gene: TRBJ2-1
CDR3 protein: CASSYFAGGFSYNEQFF
CDR3 DNA: TGTGCCAGCAGTTACTTTGCGGGGGGATTCTCCTACAATGAGCAGTTCTTC

clone size: few
D gene: TRBD2
V gene: TRBV20-1
J gene: TRBJ2-1
CDR3 protein: CSVTSGGALLNEQFF
CDR3 DNA: TGCAGTGTTACTAGCGGGGGGGCTCTACTCAATGAGCAGTTCTTC

clone size: .
D gene: .
V gene: TRBV11-2
J gene: TRBJ2-1
CDR3 protein: CASSRWDEQFF
CDR3 DNA: TGTGCCAGCAGTCGTTGGGATGAGCAGTTCTTC

clone size: .
D gene: TRBD2
V gene: TRBV11-1
J gene: TRBJ2-1
CDR3 protein: CASSRLAGGLYNEQFF
CDR3 DNA: TGTGCCAGCAGCAGACTAGCGGGGGGCCTTTACAATGAGCAGTTCTTC

clone size: .
D gene: .
V gene: TRBV7-9
J gene: TRBJ1-1
CDR3 protein: CASSYLDTEAFF
CDR3 DNA: TGTGCCAGCAGTTACCTGGACACTGAAGCTTTCTTT

clone size: few
D gene: .
V gene: TRBV21-1
J gene: TRBJ2-7
CDR3 protein: CASSKGPSSYEQYF
CDR3 DNA: TGTGCCAGCAGCAAAGGGCCCAGCTCCTACGAGCAGTACTTC

clone size: .
D gene: TRBD1
V gene: TRBV30
J gene: TRBJ2-7
CDR3 protein: CALDRDPYEQYF
CDR3 DNA: TGTGCCTTGGACAGGGATCCCTACGAGCAGTACTTC

clone size: few
D gene: .
V gene: TRBV29-1
J gene: TRBJ2-5
CDR3 protein: CSVEPTNQETQYF
CDR3 DNA: TGCAGCGTTGAACCGACCAACCAAGAGACCCAGTACTTC

clone size: few
D gene: TRBD2
V gene: TRBV7-9
J gene: TRBJ2-1
CDR3 protein: CASFGGSYNEQFF
CDR3 DNA: TGTGCCAGCTTCGGGGGGTCCTACAATGAGCAGTTCTTC